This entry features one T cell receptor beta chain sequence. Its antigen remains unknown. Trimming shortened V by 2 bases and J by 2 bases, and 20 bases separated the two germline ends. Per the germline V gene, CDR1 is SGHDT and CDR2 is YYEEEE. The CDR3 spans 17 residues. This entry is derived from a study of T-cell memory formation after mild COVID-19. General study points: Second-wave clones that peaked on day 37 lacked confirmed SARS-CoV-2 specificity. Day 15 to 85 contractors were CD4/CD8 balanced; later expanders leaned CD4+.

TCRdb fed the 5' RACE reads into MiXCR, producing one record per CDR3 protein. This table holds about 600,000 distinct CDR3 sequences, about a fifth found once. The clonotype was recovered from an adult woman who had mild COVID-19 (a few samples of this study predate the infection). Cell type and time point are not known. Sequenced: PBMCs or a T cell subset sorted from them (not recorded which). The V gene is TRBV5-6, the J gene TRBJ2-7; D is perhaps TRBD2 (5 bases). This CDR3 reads CASSFIPRARRTYEQYF. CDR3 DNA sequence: TGTGCCAGCAGCTTCATTCCGAGGGCCAGGCGTACCTACGAGCAGTACTTC.